One sample yielded the 10 T cell receptor beta chains listed below, sequenced in a study of Tregs in tolerant kidney transplant recipients. Recipients received nonmyeloablative bone marrow transplants from related graft donors, with transient mixed chimerism. Repertoires were generated with immunoSEQ multiplex PCR, while TCRdb's copy carries only in-frame clones and drops some. This sample has roughly 80,000 clones, with 91% found just once. The material was CD4+ T cells from blood (PBMCs), obtained 24 months after the transplant. These receptors all stem from a human patient who received a combined kidney and bone marrow transplant. The graft donor may have given rise to some T cells.

V usage is TRBV5-1 and J usage is TRBJ2-3; 10 bases fit TRBD2. Trimming took 4 bases from V and 3 from J; bases not matched to a gene: 8. The CDR3 loop spans 16 amino acids. Germline CDR1 and CDR2: SGHRS and YFSETQ. CDR3 nucleotides: TGCGCCAGCAGCCGGGGGCCTAGCGGGGGAACAGATACGCAGTATTTT. Translation: CASSRGPSGGTDTQYF.

The J gene is TRBJ2-1, the V gene TRBV7-3; 11 bases match TRBD2. The V gene's germline CDR1 is SGHTA and CDR2 FQGTGA. The V segment lost 5 bases and the J segment 8 bases; nucleotides outside the gene matches: 14. The CDR3 has 17 amino acids. The CDR3 loop is CASSPAFLAGGLDEQFF. Written as DNA, the CDR3 is TGTGCCAGCAGCCCCGCCTTTTTAGCGGGAGGGTTGGATGAGCAGTTCTTC.

The chain carries TRBV7-3 and TRBJ2-5; 7 bases agree with TRBD2. CDR1 is SGHTA and CDR2 is FQGTGA in the germline V gene. This CDR3 has 16 amino acids. J lost 3 bases, V lost 1 base, and 8 bases had no gene match. CDR3 protein: CASSLNQRGSKETQYF. The CDR3 bases are TGTGCCAGCAGCTTAAACCAGCGGGGATCCAAAGAGACCCAGTACTTC.

The V gene is TRBV19, the J gene TRBJ1-4; 7 nucleotides line up with TRBD1. CDR1 is LNHDA, CDR2 SQIVND, per germline (reference sequence). There are 15 residues in the CDR3. J gave up 8 bases and V 5 bases, and 11 bases lay outside the gene matches. CDR3 sequence reads: CASSFTGTAGEKLFF. CDR3 bases: TGTGCCAGTAGTTTCACCGGGACAGCCGGGGAAAAACTGTTTTTT. The complete variable domain, with remaining parts taken from reference TRBV19 and TRBJ1-4, reads DGGITQSPKYLFRKEGQNVTLSCEQNLNHDAMYWYRQDPGQGLRLIYYSQIVNDFQKGDIAEGYSVSREKKESFPLTVTSAQKNPTAFYLCASSFTGTAGEKLFFGSGTQLSVL.

This clone was seen once. The rearrangement uses TRBV6-1 and TRBJ2-7; 7 bases map to TRBD1. This CDR3 has 14 amino acids. In germline, CDR1 is MNHNS, CDR2 SASEGT. The J segment lost 5 bases and the V segment lost 2 bases, leaving 6 bases of the junction unmatched. This CDR3 reads CASSERGRINEQYF. DNA of the CDR3: TGTGCCAGCAGTGAAAGGGGGCGGATAAACGAGCAGTACTTC.

The chain couples TRBV29-1 to TRBJ1-1; TRBD1 is a possible D gene (6 bases). The CDR3 has 12 residues. Germline CDR1 is SQVTM and CDR2 is ANQGSEA. Trimming took 6 bases from V and 1 from J, leaving 9 bases between them. CDR3 sequence: CSVKGGNTEAFF. The CDR3 DNA sequence: TGCAGCGTAAAAGGGGGGAACACTGAAGCTTTCTTT.

CDR3: CASSLGPRGRGQPQHF. The CDR3 DNA sequence: TGTGCCAGCAGCTTAGGGCCCAGGGGGCGCGGGCAGCCCCAGCATTTT. V and J are TRBV7-2 and TRBJ1-5; 8 bases map to TRBD1. J lost 7 bases, V lost 1 base, and 9 bases had no gene match. Germline V gives CDR1 SGHTA, CDR2 FQGNSA. The CDR3 contains 16 residues. The full variable domain, in which reference TRBV7-2 and TRBJ1-5 provide the parts outside the CDR3, is GAGVSQSPSNKVTEKGKDVELRCDPISGHTALYWYRQSLGQGLEFLIYFQGNSAPDKSGLPSDRFSAERTGGSVSTLTIQRTQQEDSAVYLCASSLGPRGRGQPQHFGDGTRLSIL.

The chain couples TRBV7-9 to TRBJ2-5, with TRBD2 identical over 11 bases. The CDR3 has 16 amino acids. V lost 2 bases and J lost 1; bases outside the gene matches: 3. Germline lookup yields CDR1 SEHNR and CDR2 FQNEAQ (reference sequence). CDR3 sequence: CASSLTSGGLQETQYF. Here the CDR3 DNA reads TGTGCCAGCAGCTTAACTAGCGGGGGCCTCCAAGAGACCCAGTACTTC. The full variable domain, rest sourced from reference TRBV7-9 and TRBJ2-5, is DTGVSQNPRHKITKRGQNVTFRCDPISEHNRLYWYRQTLGQGPEFLTYFQNEAQLEKSRLLSDRFSAERPKGSFSTLEIQRTEQGDSAMYLCASSLTSGGLQETQYFGPGTRLLVL.

This chain uses TRBV25-1 with TRBJ2-1; D is undetermined. V lost 6 bases to trimming and J lost 3 bases, with 6 bases between them. The CDR3 extends over 12 amino acids. Germline V lookup: CDR1 MGHDK, CDR2 SYGVNS. CDR3 DNA sequence: TGTGCCAGCAGGGGCAACTACAATGAGCAGTTCTTC. This encodes CASRGNYNEQFF.

This CDR3 is CASSLDWYEQYF. The CDR3 DNA follows: TGTGCCAGCAGCTTAGACTGGTACGAGCAGTACTTC. The gene calls are TRBV7-9 and TRBJ2-7; D call uncertain. Trimming removed 1 base at V and 4 bases at J, with 5 bases between. CDR1 is SEHNR and CDR2 is FQNEAQ in the germline V gene (reference sequence). CDR3 length equals 12 residues.